These 28 T cell receptor beta chains were all obtained from the same sample, sequenced in a study of blood T cells in healthy people across ages. The second PCR ran roughly 7 to 12 cycles with a sample-barcoded 5' primer and J-beta primers. TCRdb passed the 5' RACE reads through MiXCR, listing each CDR3 protein once. In the table there are over 550,000 distinct CDR3 sequences, approximately 30% of which are singletons. Sequenced material: blood. The receptor source for this set is a woman aged 80 or over in good health.

The chain carries TRBV10-2 and TRBJ1-5; no reliable D call. Trimming took off 1 base at V and 0 bases at J, with 13 bases between the two ends. The CDR3 has 17 residues. The germline CDR1 and CDR2 sequences are WSHSY and SAAADI. The CDR3 region has the DNA TGCGCCAGCAGTGAGTTGGGCAGGCACAATAGCAATCAGCCCCAGCATTTT. Translated: CASSELGRHNSNQPQHF.

This clonotype was seen repeatedly, ten times or more. The chain employs TRBV28 and TRBJ2-5; 13 bases fit TRBD2. Germline-derived CDR1 and CDR2 are MDHEN and SYDVKM. V lost 6 bases and J lost 2; bases outside the gene matches: 12. The CDR3 runs to 18 residues. CDR3 sequence: CASSPGLAGVGGQETQYF. DNA of the CDR3: TGTGCCAGCAGCCCCGGACTAGCGGGGGTTGGGGGGCAAGAGACCCAGTACTTC. Variable domain in full (rest from reference TRBV28 and TRBJ2-5): DVKVTQSSRYLVKRTGEKVFLECVQDMDHENMFWYRQDPGLGLRLIYFSYDVKMKEKGDIPEGYSVSREKKERFSLILESASTNQTSMYLCASSPGLAGVGGQETQYFGPGTRLLVL.

The gene calls are TRBV30 and TRBJ1-1; TRBD1 is a possible D gene (6 bases). The CDR3 is 12 residues long. Trimming removed 1 base from V and 5 bases from J, with 8 bases in between. Germline lookup yields CDR1 GTSNPN and CDR2 SVGIG (reference sequence). CDR3: CAWSEGETEAFF. In DNA, the CDR3 is TGTGCCTGGAGTGAGGGGGAGACTGAAGCTTTCTTT.

Details on this clonotype: Here the CDR3 omits its conserved ending phenylalanine or tryptophan, so a read error is the likely source. V usage is TRBV29-1 and J usage is TRBJ2-3; no clear D gene. Looked up from germline, CDR1 is SQVTM and CDR2 is ANQGSEA. CDR3 length: 11 amino acids. In DNA form, the CDR3 reads TGCAACGTCCAGTACACAGATACGCAGTATTGT. Its translation: CNVQYTDTQYC.

Points on this clonotype: A read error may be the cause here, since a much bigger clone is one base away. This chain connects TRBV24-1 to TRBJ2-7, with TRBD1 as a possible D gene (6 bases). V dropped 1 base and J dropped 7 bases, with 10 bases sitting between them. This CDR3 region has 13 residues. The germline CDR1 and CDR2 sequences are KGHDR and SFDVKD. CDR3 sequence (DNA): TGTGCCACCAGTGATTTCAGGGGTTATGAGCAGTACTTC. Amino acids: CATSDFRGYEQYF.

Notes on this clonotype: A much larger clone sits a single nucleotide away, making a read error possible. The chain has TRBV12-3 or TRBV12-4 and TRBJ1-2; a weak D match, TRBD1 (5 bases). The CDR3 covers 14 residues. V was shortened by 3 bases and J by 6 bases, with 14 bases between the two germline ends. CDR3 protein: CASSFLDGGDGYTF. In nucleotides, the CDR3 is TGTGCCAGCAGTTTCCTTGACGGGGGAGATGGCTACACCTTC.

This clonotype was observed at least ten times. This chain connects TRBV6-5 to TRBJ2-1; D uncertain. Between the trimmed V and J ends, which lost 6 bases and 4 bases, there was a span of 16 bases. The CDR3 covers 15 residues. The germline CDR1 and CDR2 sequences are MNHEY and SVGAGI. The CDR3 DNA sequence: TGTGCCAGCAGACCCGATGCGGTTAAGTACAATGAGCAGTTCTTC. Translated, it gives CASRPDAVKYNEQFF.

Points on this clonotype: Possible read error: a much larger clone is one base away. This rearrangement joins TRBV5-1 to TRBJ1-1, with TRBD1 matching 9 bases. Germline CDR1 reads SGHRS; CDR2 reads YFSETQ. V lost 6 bases, J lost 11 bases, and 23 bases stayed unmatched. The CDR3 runs to 17 residues. The CDR3 DNA sequence: TGCGCCAGCACCCCGGGGCAAGGACAGGGGATCCGCGGAAGCGCTTTCTTT. Protein: CASTPGQGQGIRGSAFF.

This clonotype was seen a handful of times. The chain uses TRBV3-1 and TRBJ2-1; maybe TRBD1 (6 bases). Trimming shortened V by 4 bases and J by 8 bases, and 9 bases separated the two germline ends. Germline lookup yields CDR1 LGHDT and CDR2 YNNKEL (reference sequence). There are 12 residues in the CDR3. CDR3 loop: CASSPTGHEQFF. The CDR3, as DNA: TGTGCCAGCAGCCCCACAGGGCATGAGCAGTTCTTC.

The sample holds many counts of this clonotype. The chain is built from TRBV5-1 and TRBJ1-2, with D possibly TRBD1 on 6 matching bases. This CDR3 region has 13 residues. V shed 0 bases and J shed 4 bases, with 7 bases lying between them. Germline V CDR1 and CDR2: SGHRS, YFSETQ. The CDR3 DNA sequence: TGCGCCAGCAGCTTGGAGACAGGCTATGGCTACACCTTC. It yields the protein CASSLETGYGYTF. Filled out from reference TRBV5-1 and TRBJ1-2, the complete variable domain reads KAGVTQTPRYLIKTRGQQVTLSCSPISGHRSVSWYQQTPGQGLQFLFEYFSETQRNKGNFPGRFSGRQFSNSRSEMNVSTLELGDSALYLCASSLETGYGYTFGSGTRLTVV.

A remark on this clonotype: It may be a read error: a sequence one base away is much more abundant. The rearrangement uses TRBV7-9 and TRBJ2-5; D is unclear. The CDR3 has 13 residues. Trimming removed 2 bases at V and 11 bases at J, with 15 bases between. Germline values: CDR1 SEHNR, CDR2 FQNEAQ (reference sequence). In DNA form, the CDR3 reads TGTGCCAGCAGCTTAAGGCTAGTCGATGAGCAGTACTTC. Translating gives CASSLRLVDEQYF.

The V gene is TRBV9, the J gene TRBJ2-1, with a weak D call TRBD1 (6 bases). CDR1 and CDR2 (germline): SGDLS, YYNGEE. With 2 bases removed from V and 3 bases from J, the gap between germline ends came to 12 bases. CDR3 size: 15 residues. CDR3: CASSVPGTSYNEQFF. The CDR3 DNA reads TGTGCCAGCAGCGTCCCCGGGACAAGCTACAATGAGCAGTTCTTC.

This clonotype was counted many times. The genes are TRBV7-2 and TRBJ1-6; weak D call: TRBD1 (5 bases). V was clipped by 0 bases and J by 6 bases, with 9 bases between them. The CDR3 runs to 15 residues. The germline V gene encodes CDR1 SGHTA and CDR2 FQGNSA. The CDR3 reads CASSLANRRNSPLHF. The CDR3 DNA reads as TGTGCCAGCAGCTTAGCGAACAGGCGTAATTCACCCCTCCACTTT.

This clonotype has ten or more counts. The chain uses TRBV6-5 and TRBJ2-7, with TRBD2 matching over 7 bases. V shed 6 bases, J shed 5 bases, and the junction held 10 bases outside the gene matches. The CDR3 spans 14 residues. Looked up from germline, CDR1 is MNHEY and CDR2 is SVGAGI. The CDR3 sequence is CASSFYMGGDEQYF. For the CDR3, the DNA is TGTGCCAGCAGCTTCTACATGGGAGGGGACGAGCAGTACTTC.

This chain connects TRBV7-2 to TRBJ1-6, with TRBD1 matching over 8 bases. The length of the CDR3 is 12 residues. The germline V gene has CDR1 SGHTA and CDR2 FQGNSA. The J segment lost 18 bases and the V segment lost 1 base, leaving 5 bases of the junction unmatched. The CDR3 region has the DNA TGTGCCAGCAGCTTAGATGGACAGGGAACCCACTTT. Encoded protein: CASSLDGQGTHF.

About this clonotype: A single base separates this from a much larger clone, so it may be a read error. The V and J genes are TRBV15 and TRBJ2-5; 8 bases line up with TRBD1. Matching the DNA end better, TRBJ2-7 makes the J call doubtful. Germline V CDR1 and CDR2: LNHNV, YYDKDF (reference sequence). This CDR3 comprises 15 residues. The CDR3 here is CATSNGQGEPYEQYF. The CDR3 coding sequence is TGTGCCACCAGCAATGGACAGGGTGAACCCTACGAGCAGTACTTC.

A note on this clonotype: Given a much more abundant clone one base away, this may be a read error. CDR3 sequence: CASGYGGQNIQYF. CDR3 nucleotide sequence: TGTGCCAGCGGCTACGGAGGGCAAAACATTCAGTACTTC. V and J are TRBV27 and TRBJ2-4; D is perhaps TRBD2 (6 bases). CDR1 is MNHEY, CDR2 SMNVEV, per germline (reference sequence). Trimming removed 8 bases at V and 5 bases at J, with 13 bases between. This CDR3 comprises 13 residues.

Concerning this clonotype itself: A single base separates this from a much larger clone, so it may be a read error. The V gene is TRBV20-1, the J gene TRBJ2-4; D is undetermined. The DNA end is more similar to TRBJ2-7, so the J call may be wrong. Germline V gene data show CDR1 as DFQATT and CDR2 as SNEGSKA (reference sequence). The CDR3 loop spans 12 amino acids. CDR3 protein: CSATGRTYEQYF. CDR3 nucleotide sequence: TGCAGTGCTACTGGCAGGACCTACGAGCAGTACTTC.

Comment on this clonotype: This could be a read error, since a much larger clone is one nucleotide away. The J gene is TRBJ1-5, the V gene TRBV4-1; D unclear. The CDR3 has 15 residues. Per the germline V gene, CDR1 is MGHRA and CDR2 is YSYEKL. V was pared by 1 base and J by 6 bases, with 13 bases between. For the CDR3, the DNA is TGCGCCAGCAGCCAAGGGGTACTGGCGGGTCAGCCCCAGCATTTT. As protein: CASSQGVLAGQPQHF.

About this clonotype itself: A clone one base away is much larger, so this may be a read error. The chain uses TRBV20-1 and TRBJ2-7; 9 bases are a match to TRBD2. The CDR3 is 15 residues long. V was pared by 7 bases and J by 7 bases, with 17 bases of the junction left unmatched. Germline-derived CDR1 and CDR2 are DFQATT and SNEGSKA (reference sequence). The CDR3 reads CSVGKRGVSYNEQYF. Here the CDR3 DNA reads TGCAGTGTAGGCAAGCGGGGGGTCTCCTACAATGAGCAGTACTTC.

This clonotype was seen a handful of times. This could be a read error, since a much larger clone is one nucleotide away. The chain couples TRBV12-3 or TRBV12-4 to TRBJ1-1; D is possibly TRBD1 (6 bases). The length of the CDR3 is 14 residues. V dropped 4 bases and J dropped 4 bases, with 13 bases sitting between them. The DNA for the CDR3 is TGTGCCAGCAGTTGGGGGCACGTTGGCACTGAAGCTTTCTTT. It encodes CASSWGHVGTEAFF.

Points on this clonotype: A much larger clone sits a single nucleotide away, making a read error possible. The chain has TRBV28 and TRBJ2-7; possibly TRBD1 or TRBD2 for D (5 bases each). The CDR3 has 15 amino acids. Germline CDR1 and CDR2: MDHEN and SYDVKM. V was pared by 3 bases and J by 2 bases, with 14 bases between. DNA of the CDR3: TGTGCCAGCAGTTTGGGGGTCCGGAAACCCTACGAGCAGTACTTC. It specifies CASSLGVRKPYEQYF.

This clonotype appeared a few times. A much larger clone lies one base from this, so it may be a read error. The CDR3 DNA reads TGCGCCAGCAGCTTGGATGGAAGAAGCACAGATTCGCAGTATTTT. This codes for CASSLDGRSTDSQYF. V is TRBV5-1 and J is TRBJ2-3; D not certain. Germline V lookup: CDR1 SGHRS, CDR2 YFSETQ. The CDR3 is made up of 15 amino acids.

This clonotype came up many times. The V gene is TRBV25-1, the J gene TRBJ2-3, with D perhaps TRBD2 (6 bases). CDR3 length: 14 amino acids. The V end was cut by 3 bases, the J end by 2 bases, with 9 bases between. CDR1 is MGHDK and CDR2 is SYGVNS in the germline V gene. CDR3 nucleotide sequence: TGTGCCAGCAGTGAGGGGACTCTCACAGATACGCAGTATTTT. This gives the protein CASSEGTLTDTQYF.

This clonotype has a count of ten or more. The chain has TRBV4-3 and TRBJ1-2; D may be TRBD1 (5 bases). Trimming left V 1 base short and J 7 bases short, with 19 bases between. CDR1 and CDR2 (germline): LGHNA, YSLEER. The CDR3 runs 16 residues. Written as DNA, the CDR3 is TGCGCCAGCAGCCAAGTAACAACCGGGCCCGGGGGTGGCTACACCTTC. Amino acids: CASSQVTTGPGGGYTF.

The chain has TRBV20-1 and TRBJ1-1; 7 nucleotides match TRBD1. The CDR3 consists of 16 residues. Looked up from germline, CDR1 is DFQATT and CDR2 is SNEGSKA (reference sequence). With V trimmed by 6 bases and J by 0 bases, 13 bases remained unmatched. In DNA, the CDR3 is TGCAGTGCCGGACGGGACAGCAGACTCATGAACACTGAAGCTTTCTTT. Translating gives CSAGRDSRLMNTEAFF.

Of note for this clonotype: This clone may be a read error of a much larger clone one base away. The J gene is TRBJ2-5, the V gene TRBV20-1, with TRBD2 matching over 8 bases. The CDR3 sequence is 15 residues long. Germline V CDR1 and CDR2: DFQATT, SNEGSKA (reference sequence). The J segment lost 1 base and the V segment lost 2 bases, leaving 6 bases of the junction unmatched. CDR3 sequence reads: CSARPGGGFQETQYF. The CDR3 nucleotides are TGCAGTGCTAGACCGGGCGGGGGGTTCCAAGAGACCCAGTACTTC.

This clonotype was found many times. The chain couples TRBV27 to TRBJ1-2; D ambiguous. Germline V gives CDR1 MNHEY, CDR2 SMNVEV (reference sequence). The CDR3 has 16 residues. V lost 8 bases to trimming and J lost 1 base, with 20 bases between them. CDR3: CASLPVGRDRNYGYTF. The CDR3 DNA sequence: TGTGCCAGCCTACCGGTCGGCCGGGATCGTAACTATGGCTACACCTTC.